This T cell receptor (beta chain) originates from a study of response to subunit inactivated influenza vaccine. TCRdb called the RT-PCR reads again in MiXCR, with one record for every CDR3 protein. Of about 500,000 distinct CDR3 sequences listed, around 7.9% were seen once; the top ten hold around 12%. In this sample, this clonotype turned up a few times. Its target is unknown. The V gene's germline CDR1 is SGHAT and CDR2 FQNNGV. This CDR3 is 18 amino acids long. Trimming at V came to 2 bases and at J to 2 bases, leaving 15 bases not matched to a gene. Regarding the study as a whole: Each seasonal influenza vaccination, the authors suggested, recruits few new T cells.

The TCR originated in a man between 50 and 75 years old who received an inactivated influenza vaccine. The sample consisted of PBMCs from blood, taken less than 30 months after vaccination. The chain couples TRBV11-2 to TRBJ2-7, with 7 bases that match TRBD2. The CDR3 region has the DNA TGTGCCAGCAGCTTAATCGGGTCAGAAGCGGGAACCCCCTACGAGCAGTACTTC. It translates to CASSLIGSEAGTPYEQYF.